A single sample gave rise to the 31 T cell receptor beta chains below, sequenced in a study of beta chain features in type 1 diabetes. Reverse transcribing all isolated RNA meant expressed TCRB transcripts were sequenced. Profiled with immunoSEQ multiplex PCR; TCRdb holds only in-frame clones, not every one. There are around 400,000 clones in the sample; roughly 12% occur only once, and 0.017% lies in the top ten. Sequenced: naive CD4+ T cells from blood. These receptors were taken from a young man in good health.

This clone was detected ten times or more. The chain combines TRBV29-1 with TRBJ2-1; TRBD2 agrees at 7 bases. The CDR3 spans 11 residues. The germline gives CDR1 SQVTM, CDR2 ANQGSEA. The CDR3 loop is CRGGECSEQFF. CDR3 coding DNA: TGCAGGGGAGGGGAGTGCAGTGAGCAGTTCTTC.

The chain links TRBV19 to TRBJ1-6, with 7 bases matching TRBD1. Per germline, CDR1 LNHDA and CDR2 SQIVND (reference sequence). J gave up 6 bases and V 5 bases, and 10 bases lay outside the gene matches. The CDR3 contains 16 residues. The CDR3 loop is CASSADRDWANSPLHF. CDR3 in DNA: TGTGCCAGTAGTGCCGACAGGGATTGGGCTAATTCACCCCTCCACTTT.

This clone was counted a few times. The J gene is TRBJ2-5, the V gene TRBV10-3; 7 nucleotides match TRBD1. Germline CDR1 reads ENHRY; CDR2 reads SYGVKD. CDR3 length equals 15 residues. The junction had 10 bases not matched to a gene; V was cut back by 4 bases and J by 5 bases. CDR3 in amino acids: CAISGPQQGVETQYF. The CDR3 region has the DNA TGTGCCATCAGTGGGCCCCAGCAGGGGGTGGAGACCCAGTACTTC.

In its sample, this clone was seen a few times. V usage is TRBV4-2 and J usage is TRBJ2-1; 11 nucleotides line up with TRBD2. The ends lost 2 bases at V and 8 bases at J; junction bases unmatched: 5. Germline loops: CDR1 LGHNA, CDR2 YNFKEQ. The CDR3 is 15 residues long. The CDR3: CASSQTSGGFHEQFF. CDR3 nucleotides: TGTGCCAGCAGCCAAACTAGCGGGGGTTTCCATGAGCAGTTCTTC.

This clone has a handful of counts. The J gene is TRBJ2-3, the V gene TRBV19; D gene ambiguous. V lost 4 bases, J lost 3 bases, and 11 bases lay in between. There are 14 residues in the CDR3. The germline gives CDR1 LNHDA, CDR2 SQIVND (reference sequence). Here the CDR3 DNA reads TGTGCCAGTAGTACCCCTCTACAGACAGATACGCAGTATTTT. It encodes CASSTPLQTDTQYF.

The gene calls are TRBV28 and TRBJ1-2, with D uncertain. The germline V gene encodes CDR1 MDHEN and CDR2 SYDVKM. This CDR3 contains 15 residues. V was cut by 5 bases and J by 4 bases, with 17 bases left in between. The chain's CDR3 is CASSPTAQEVYGYTF. The CDR3 coding sequence is TGTGCCAGCAGTCCAACAGCCCAGGAGGTCTATGGCTACACCTTC.

The chain joins TRBV9 to TRBJ1-1, with 9 bases that match TRBD1. With 9 bases clipped from V and 4 bases from J, the junction kept 7 bases outside the gene matches. This CDR3 spans 13 amino acids. Germline V gene data show CDR1 as SGDLS and CDR2 as YYNGEE. The CDR3 DNA is TGTGCCACTTCACAGGGGGCCGCCACTGAAGCTTTCTTT. As protein: CATSQGAATEAFF.

The chain recombines TRBV7-2 with TRBJ1-1; 8 bases match TRBD1. The junction had 18 bases not matched to a gene; V was cut back by 4 bases and J by 5 bases. The CDR3 covers 18 residues. Germline loops: CDR1 SGHTA, CDR2 FQGNSA. The CDR3 coding sequence is TGTGCCAGCAGCTCATCTTTCGGACAGGGTTTGATTGGGACTGAAGCTTTCTTT. It yields the protein CASSSSFGQGLIGTEAFF.

V is TRBV7-3 and J is TRBJ1-1; D is undetermined. Germline V gene data show CDR1 as SGHTA and CDR2 as FQGTGA. The CDR3 has 13 residues. V was pared by 4 bases and J by 0 bases, with 6 bases between. CDR3 loop: CASSSSLNTEAFF. The DNA for the CDR3 is TGTGCCAGCAGCTCTAGTTTGAACACTGAAGCTTTCTTT.

The V call is TRBV19, the J call TRBJ1-2, with TRBD1 matching over 7 bases. The J segment lost 4 bases and the V segment lost 10 bases, leaving 6 bases of the junction unmatched. CDR3 length: 12 amino acids. Germline-derived CDR1 and CDR2 are LNHDA and SQIVND (reference sequence). CDR3 protein: CATRDSPYGYTF. DNA for the CDR3: TGTGCCACTAGGGACAGCCCCTATGGCTACACCTTC.

The chain employs TRBV6-5 and TRBJ2-7; possibly TRBD2 for D (5 bases). Between the trimmed V and J ends, which lost 5 bases and 0 bases, there was a span of 8 bases. The germline CDR1 and CDR2 sequences are MNHEY and SVGAGI. CDR3 size: 13 residues. The CDR3 DNA reads as TGTGCCAGCAGTCGGAGCGGCTCCTACGAGCAGTACTTC. Amino acid sequence: CASSRSGSYEQYF.

V gene TRBV7-9 combines with J gene TRBJ2-7; TRBD1 matches 8 bases. Trimming removed 2 bases from V and 2 bases from J; junction bases left unmatched: 11. Germline CDR1 and CDR2: SEHNR and FQNEAQ (reference sequence). CDR3 size: 17 residues. The CDR3 nucleotides are TGTGCCAGCAGCTTACCCGGACAGGGCACCCCTACCTACGAGCAGTACTTC. Its protein is CASSLPGQGTPTYEQYF.

This clone was detected ten times or more. The V call is TRBV29-1, the J call TRBJ2-1; D call uncertain. Germline CDR1 and CDR2: SQVTM and ANQGSEA. This CDR3 is built from 13 residues. The V gene lost 5 bases and the J gene lost 9 bases, with 17 bases spanning the gap. The CDR3 DNA sequence: TGCAGCGTTCTCCGCCGGTTCATAGTTGAGCAGTTCTTC. This gives the protein CSVLRRFIVEQFF.

The chain combines TRBV7-3 with TRBJ2-5; the D is unclear. The V gene's germline CDR1 is SGHTA and CDR2 FQGTGA. CDR3 length: 13 residues. The V gene lost 5 bases and the J gene lost 2 bases, with 9 bases spanning the gap. The CDR3 loop is CASSPQAQETQYF. The CDR3 DNA reads TGTGCCAGCAGCCCTCAGGCTCAAGAGACCCAGTACTTC.

This clone was counted between two and nine times. This chain joins TRBV10-3 and TRBJ2-1; TRBD1 is a possible D gene (6 bases). This CDR3 region has 15 residues. The V and J ends lost 4 bases and 10 bases respectively, with 20 bases between them. The germline V gene has CDR1 ENHRY and CDR2 SYGVKD. This CDR3 is CAISAGTSLHIEQFF. The CDR3 DNA follows: TGTGCCATCAGTGCAGGGACAAGCCTGCATATCGAGCAGTTCTTC.

This clone was counted only a few times. CDR3 bases: TGCGCCAGCAGCCAAGCTGGGCCTTATGGCTACACCTTC. This translates into CASSQAGPYGYTF. This rearrangement joins TRBV4-3 to TRBJ1-2; D is unresolved. CDR3 length equals 13 residues. The germline gives CDR1 LGHNA, CDR2 YSLEER. V was trimmed by 1 base and J by 5 bases, leaving 8 bases between them.

The table lists this clone with a few counts. The rearrangement joins TRBV11-2 to TRBJ2-7; unclear D gene. The ends were cut back, 0 bases at V and 0 bases at J, with 9 bases in the middle. Germline CDR1 reads SGHAT; CDR2 reads FQNNGV. The CDR3 is made up of 15 amino acids. The CDR3 loop is CASSLEEATSYEQYF. CDR3 nucleotide sequence: TGTGCCAGCAGCTTAGAGGAAGCGACCTCCTACGAGCAGTACTTC.

A few counts support this clone. The chain carries TRBV4-2 and TRBJ2-2; TRBD2 matches at 7 bases. Per the germline V gene, CDR1 is LGHNA and CDR2 is YNFKEQ. The J segment lost 5 bases and the V segment lost 5 bases, leaving 11 bases of the junction unmatched. CDR3 length: 16 amino acids. The CDR3 sequence: CASSTTQGGWTGELFF. As DNA, the CDR3 is TGTGCCAGCAGCACCACCCAGGGAGGGTGGACCGGGGAGCTGTTTTTT.

V gene TRBV19 combines with J gene TRBJ1-1; D is undetermined. The germline V and J ends were trimmed by 5 bases and 5 bases, with 12 bases remaining between them. The germline CDR1 and CDR2 sequences are LNHDA and SQIVND (reference sequence). CDR3 length: 13 amino acids. The CDR3 bases are TGTGCCAGTAGTGAGCGTCTTCGGACTGAAGCTTTCTTT. It encodes CASSERLRTEAFF.

The rearrangement joins TRBV28 to TRBJ2-7; 11 bases line up with TRBD2. The CDR3 covers 15 residues. Germline V gene lookup returns CDR1 MDHEN and CDR2 SYDVKM. Trimming at V came to 6 bases and at J to 2 bases, leaving 6 bases not matched to a gene. The CDR3 loop reads CASSPGLAAAYEQYF. CDR3 nucleotides: TGTGCCAGCAGCCCGGGACTAGCGGCCGCCTACGAGCAGTACTTC.

The chain carries TRBV13 and TRBJ2-7; 13 bases line up with TRBD2. The CDR3 loop spans 15 amino acids. CDR1 and CDR2 (germline): PRHDT, FYEKMQ (reference sequence). Trimming cost V 5 bases and J 3 bases; bases outside gene matches: 4. CDR3 amino acids: CASSPRTSGSYEQYF. The CDR3 DNA sequence: TGTGCCAGCAGCCCCCGGACTAGCGGGAGCTACGAGCAGTACTTC. Using reference TRBV13 and TRBJ2-7 for the parts outside the CDR3, the full variable domain is AAGVIQSPRHLIKEKRETATLKCYPIPRHDTVYWYQQGPGQDPQFLISFYEKMQSDKGSIPDRFSAQQFSDYHSELNMSSLELGDSALYFCASSPRTSGSYEQYFGPGTRLTVT.

There are many counts of this clone. V and J are TRBV23-1 and TRBJ2-7, with D perhaps matching TRBD1 (6 bases). TRBV23-1 is labeled an ORF, and its function is uncertain. V lost 2 bases to trimming and J lost 3 bases, with 14 bases between them. The CDR3 totals 15 residues. The CDR3 region is CASSQNPKQGYEQYF. In nucleotides, the CDR3 is TGCGCCAGCAGTCAAAATCCCAAACAGGGCTACGAGCAGTACTTC.

The chain couples TRBV7-8 to TRBJ1-2; D call uncertain. The CDR3 runs 15 residues. CDR1 is SGHVS, CDR2 FQNEAQ, per germline. Between the trimmed V and J ends, which lost 7 bases and 8 bases, there was a span of 23 bases. The CDR3 DNA reads as TGTGCCAGCAACTCCAGAGGCTCACTCCGTGCCGGCTACACCTTC. Translation: CASNSRGSLRAGYTF.

This clone was detected only a few times. The chain is built from TRBV5-5 and TRBJ2-3; possibly TRBD2 for D (7 bases). The germline V gene has CDR1 SGHKS and CDR2 YYEKEE (reference sequence). The V gene lost 6 bases and the J gene lost 4 bases, with 18 bases spanning the gap. The CDR3 sequence is 15 residues long. The CDR3 here is CASNIQGGGADTQYF. In nucleotides, the CDR3 is TGTGCCAGCAATATACAGGGAGGGGGGGCAGATACGCAGTATTTT.

This sequence joins TRBV7-8 and TRBJ2-1, with 11 positions matching TRBD1. The length of the CDR3 is 17 residues. In germline, CDR1 is SGHVS, CDR2 FQNEAQ. J was trimmed by 8 bases and V by 6 bases; bases with no gene match: 15. CDR3 protein: CASRQLGGTGGVDEQFF. DNA for the CDR3: TGTGCCAGCAGGCAATTAGGAGGGACAGGGGGAGTGGATGAGCAGTTCTTC.

This rearrangement joins TRBV28 to TRBJ2-3; weak D call: TRBD1 (6 bases). V lost 6 bases to trimming and J lost 1 base, with 8 bases between them. The CDR3 is 13 amino acids. Germline lookup yields CDR1 MDHEN and CDR2 SYDVKM. DNA for the CDR3: TGTGCCAGCAGGAGACAGGGCACAGATACGCAGTATTTT. It codes for CASRRQGTDTQYF.

The rearrangement uses TRBV5-4 and TRBJ2-3; 9 nucleotides match TRBD2. This CDR3 contains 15 residues. V was pared by 4 bases and J by 1 base, with 4 bases of the junction left unmatched. In germline, CDR1 is SGHNT, CDR2 YYREEE (reference sequence). The CDR3 DNA follows: TGTGCCAGCAGCCTGACTAGCGGTCGCACAGATACGCAGTATTTT. This sequence encodes CASSLTSGRTDTQYF.

This chain connects TRBV7-9 to TRBJ1-2; tentatively, D is TRBD1 (5 bases). Trimming took off 5 bases at V and 4 bases at J, with 17 bases between the two ends. CDR3 length: 15 residues. Germline CDR1 reads SEHNR; CDR2 reads FQNEAQ (reference sequence). The CDR3 region is CASSHTIKGRYGYTF. CDR3 nucleotides: TGTGCCAGCAGCCATACGATCAAGGGGCGCTATGGCTACACCTTC. Full variable domain (missing parts from reference TRBV7-9 and TRBJ1-2): DTGVSQNPRHKITKRGQNVTFRCDPISEHNRLYWYRQTLGQGPEFLTYFQNEAQLEKSRLLSDRFSAERPKGSFSTLEIQRTEQGDSAMYLCASSHTIKGRYGYTFGSGTRLTVV.

J is TRBJ2-2 and V is TRBV7-6; 8 bases are a match to TRBD2. Germline assignment: CDR1 SGHVS and CDR2 FNYEAQ. V shed 5 bases, J shed 4 bases, and the junction held 6 bases outside the gene matches. The CDR3 contains 15 residues. In nucleotides, the CDR3 is TGTGCCAGCAGCCTGAGCGGGAGTAGCACCGGGGAGCTGTTTTTT. Translation gives CASSLSGSSTGELFF.

The genes are TRBV10-3 and TRBJ1-2; D remains unclear. Germline assignment: CDR1 ENHRY and CDR2 SYGVKD. This CDR3 has 16 amino acids. V shed 10 bases and J shed 0 bases, with 21 bases lying between them. The CDR3 region is CATGEVNGATNYGYTF. The DNA of the CDR3 is TGTGCCACCGGAGAAGTGAATGGTGCCACTAACTATGGCTACACCTTC.

This rearrangement joins TRBV5-1 to TRBJ2-3; D not certain. Trimming removed 0 bases from V and 9 bases from J, with 8 bases in between. CDR3 length equals 12 residues. Germline V lookup: CDR1 SGHRS, CDR2 YFSETQ. The CDR3 coding sequence is TGCGCCAGCAGCTTGGAGCTGACAACGCAGTATTTT. It is translated as CASSLELTTQYF.